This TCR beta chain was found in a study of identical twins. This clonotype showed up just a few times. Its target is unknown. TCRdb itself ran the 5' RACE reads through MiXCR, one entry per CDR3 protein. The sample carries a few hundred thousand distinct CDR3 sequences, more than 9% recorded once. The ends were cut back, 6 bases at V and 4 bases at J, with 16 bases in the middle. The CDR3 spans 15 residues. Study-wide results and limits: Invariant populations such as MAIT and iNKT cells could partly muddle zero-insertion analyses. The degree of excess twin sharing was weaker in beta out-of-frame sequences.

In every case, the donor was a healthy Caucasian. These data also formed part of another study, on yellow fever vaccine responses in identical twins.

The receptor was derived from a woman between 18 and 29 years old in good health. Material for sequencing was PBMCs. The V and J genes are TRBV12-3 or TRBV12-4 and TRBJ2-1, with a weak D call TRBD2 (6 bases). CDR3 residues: CASSLVGRGYNEQFF. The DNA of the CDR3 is TGTGCCAGCAGCCTGGTCGGGAGAGGGTACAATGAGCAGTTCTTC.